The rows below give T cell receptor beta chains drawn from one sample of a study of cytomegalovirus exposure and HLA in healthy donors. The data were produced by immunoSEQ multiplex PCR, yet TCRdb's version contains in-frame clones alone and is incomplete. The sample yields approximately 160,000 clones, roughly three quarters seen once. Sequenced input: PBMCs. Source of these receptors: a man in his late teens or twenties in good health and CMV-seropositive. Each CDR3 is given with its conserved first and last residue. D genes are given only for firm matches. Clone size is given for some rows only: seen once, a few or many times, or a class if the clone is expanded.

>NA|TRBV5-1|NA|TRBJ1-1
TGCGCCAGCGGCGACCCAGGGGAGGGGATGACTGAAGCTTTCTTT
CASGDPGEGMTEAFF
>NA|TRBV18|NA|TRBJ1-1
TGTGCCAGCTCACTTACAAAGAACACTGAAGCTTTCTTT
CASSLTKNTEAFF
>NA|TRBV25-1|TRBD1|TRBJ1-1
TGTGCCAGCCAAAAGACAGGGGGGCCTGAAGCTTTCTTT
CASQKTGGPEAFF
>NA|TRBV6-4|NA|TRBJ1-5
TGTGCCAGCAGTGAGTCCGGGTCCGGGAATCAGCCCCAGCATTTT
CASSESGSGNQPQHF
>NA|TRBV27|TRBD1|TRBJ1-2
TGTGCCAGCAGTCCCAAGGGACAGTGGGGTGGCTACACCTTC
CASSPKGQWGGYTF
>NA|TRBV28|NA|TRBJ1-1
TGTGCCAGCAAGGAACGGGGCACTGAAGCTTTCTTT
CASKERGTEAFF
>NA|TRBV6-1|TRBD2|TRBJ2-1
TGTGCCAGCAGTGAAGCTCTAGCGGGAGGAAGAAATGAGCAGTTCTTC
CASSEALAGGRNEQFF
>few|TRBV5-1|NA|TRBJ2-1
TGCGCCAGCAGCTTGGCGGGAGTTGCTGTTAGAAATGAGCAGTTCTTC
CASSLAGVAVRNEQFF
>NA|TRBV6-4|NA|TRBJ1-1
TGTGCCAGCAGTTATGACAGGAACACTGAAGCTTTCTTT
CASSYDRNTEAFF
>NA|TRBV6-1|NA|TRBJ2-2
TGTGCCAGCCAATCGGAGAGGCACGACACCGGGGAGCTGTTTTTT
CASQSERHDTGELFF
>NA|TRBV19|TRBD2|TRBJ2-1
TGTGCCAGTAGTAGTGTACTGGCGGGAGGATACAATGAGCAGTTCTTC
CASSSVLAGGYNEQFF
>NA|TRBV30|NA|TRBJ2-3
TGTGCCTGGAGTGTAACTGGCACAGATACGCAGTATTTT
CAWSVTGTDTQYF